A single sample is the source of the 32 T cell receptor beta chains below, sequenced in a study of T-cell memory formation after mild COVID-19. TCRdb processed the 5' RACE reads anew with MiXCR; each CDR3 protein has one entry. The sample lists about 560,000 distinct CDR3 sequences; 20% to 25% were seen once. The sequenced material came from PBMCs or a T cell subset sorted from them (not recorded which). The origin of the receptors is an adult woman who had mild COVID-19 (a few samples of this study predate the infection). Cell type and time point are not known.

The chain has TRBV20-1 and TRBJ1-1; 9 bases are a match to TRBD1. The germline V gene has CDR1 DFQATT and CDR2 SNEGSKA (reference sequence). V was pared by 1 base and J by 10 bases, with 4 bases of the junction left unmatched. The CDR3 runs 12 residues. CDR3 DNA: TGCAGTGCTAGAGGCCAGGACAGGGGAGCTTTCTTT. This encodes CSARGQDRGAFF.

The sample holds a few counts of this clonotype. The CDR3 is CASSLAPTASNYGYTF. The CDR3 nucleotides are TGCGCCAGCAGCTTGGCCCCGACAGCCTCTAACTATGGCTACACCTTC. The gene calls are TRBV5-1 and TRBJ1-2; tentative D call: TRBD1 (5 bases). The germline V and J ends were trimmed by 0 bases and 0 bases, with 12 bases remaining between them. CDR3 length: 16 residues. Germline V gene lookup returns CDR1 SGHRS and CDR2 YFSETQ.

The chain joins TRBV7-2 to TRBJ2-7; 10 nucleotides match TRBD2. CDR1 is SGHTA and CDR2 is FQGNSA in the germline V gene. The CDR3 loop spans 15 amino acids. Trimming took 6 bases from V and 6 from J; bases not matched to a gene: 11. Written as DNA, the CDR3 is TGTGCCAGCAGACCCGGTATAGCGGGAGGAGGCGAGCAGTACTTC. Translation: CASRPGIAGGGEQYF.

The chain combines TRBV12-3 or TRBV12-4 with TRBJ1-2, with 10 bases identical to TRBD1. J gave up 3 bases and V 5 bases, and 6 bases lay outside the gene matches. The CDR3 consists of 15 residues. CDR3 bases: TGTGCCAGCAGTCTCAGGACAGGGGGAGACTATGGCTACACCTTC. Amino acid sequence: CASSLRTGGDYGYTF.

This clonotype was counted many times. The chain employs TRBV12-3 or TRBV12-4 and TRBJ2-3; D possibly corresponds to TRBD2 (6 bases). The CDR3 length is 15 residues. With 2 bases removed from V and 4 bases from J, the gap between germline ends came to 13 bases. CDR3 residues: CASSLTSTGADTQYF. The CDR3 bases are TGTGCCAGCAGTTTAACTAGCACCGGCGCAGATACGCAGTATTTT.

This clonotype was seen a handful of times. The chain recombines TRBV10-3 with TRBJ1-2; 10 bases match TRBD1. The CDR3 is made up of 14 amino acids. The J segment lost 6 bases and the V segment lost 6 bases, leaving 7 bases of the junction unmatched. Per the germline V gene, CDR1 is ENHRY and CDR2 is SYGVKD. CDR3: CAISSGTGVDGYTF. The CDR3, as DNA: TGTGCCATCAGCTCCGGGACAGGGGTCGATGGCTACACCTTC.

The CDR3, as DNA: TGCAGTGCTAGAGATTGGATCGCGGGAGGGGGGCCAGATACGCAGTATTTT. As protein: CSARDWIAGGGPDTQYF. The rearrangement uses TRBV20-1 and TRBJ2-3, with TRBD2 identical over 9 bases. Germline CDR1 and CDR2: DFQATT and SNEGSKA (reference sequence). This CDR3 comprises 17 residues. With 0 bases clipped from V and 4 bases from J, the junction kept 11 bases outside the gene matches.

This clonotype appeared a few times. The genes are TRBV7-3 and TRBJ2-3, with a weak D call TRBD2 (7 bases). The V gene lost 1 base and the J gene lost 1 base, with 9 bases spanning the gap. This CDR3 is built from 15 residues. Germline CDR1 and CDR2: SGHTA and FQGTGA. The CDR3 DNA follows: TGTGCCAGCAGCTTAAAGGGGGGGGGCACAGATACGCAGTATTTT. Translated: CASSLKGGGTDTQYF. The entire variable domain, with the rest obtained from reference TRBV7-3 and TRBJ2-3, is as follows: GAGVSQTPSNKVTEKGKYVELRCDPISGHTALYWYRQSLGQGPEFLIYFQGTGAADDSGLPNDRFFAVRPEGSVSTLKIQRTERGDSAVYLCASSLKGGGTDTQYFGPGTRLTVL.

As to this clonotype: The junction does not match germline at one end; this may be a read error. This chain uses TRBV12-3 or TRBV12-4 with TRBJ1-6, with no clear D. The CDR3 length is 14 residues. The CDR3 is CDSSFIGEGSPLHF. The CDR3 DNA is TGTGACAGCAGTTTTATAGGAGAGGGTTCACCCCTCCACTTT.

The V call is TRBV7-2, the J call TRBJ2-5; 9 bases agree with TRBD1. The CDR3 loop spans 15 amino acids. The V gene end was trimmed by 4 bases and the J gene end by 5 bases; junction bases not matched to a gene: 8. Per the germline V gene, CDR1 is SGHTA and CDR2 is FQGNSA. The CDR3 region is CASSSWDREQETQYF. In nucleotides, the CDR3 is TGTGCCAGCAGCTCCTGGGACAGGGAGCAGGAGACCCAGTACTTC.

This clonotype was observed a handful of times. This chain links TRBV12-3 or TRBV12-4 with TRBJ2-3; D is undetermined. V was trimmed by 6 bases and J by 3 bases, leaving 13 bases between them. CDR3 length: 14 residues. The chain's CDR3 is CASRIAVQTDTQYF. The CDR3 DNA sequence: TGTGCCAGCAGAATAGCAGTTCAAACAGATACGCAGTATTTT.

The CDR3 DNA sequence: TGTGCCAGCATTGGACATAGGGGGACACCCCTCCACTTT. This codes for CASIGHRGTPLHF. The chain links TRBV28 to TRBJ1-6, with a tentative D call TRBD1 (6 bases). Germline CDR1 and CDR2: MDHEN and SYDVKM. Trimming left V 7 bases short and J 11 bases short, with 15 bases between. The CDR3 is made up of 13 amino acids. The full variable domain, rest sourced from reference TRBV28 and TRBJ1-6, is DVKVTQSSRYLVKRTGEKVFLECVQDMDHENMFWYRQDPGLGLRLIYFSYDVKMKEKGDIPEGYSVSREKKERFSLILESASTNQTSMYLCASIGHRGTPLHFGNGTRLTVT.

The chain's CDR3 is CASSYSDAGGPHTQYF. The CDR3 coding sequence is TGTGCCAGCAGTTACTCGGATGCGGGAGGGCCACATACGCAGTATTTT. The chain carries TRBV6-5 and TRBJ2-3; 9 bases map to TRBD2. The CDR3 length is 16 residues. Germline CDR1 is MNHEY and CDR2 is SVGAGI. Losses at the gene ends were 0 bases for V and 7 bases for J; bases not matched to a gene: 8.

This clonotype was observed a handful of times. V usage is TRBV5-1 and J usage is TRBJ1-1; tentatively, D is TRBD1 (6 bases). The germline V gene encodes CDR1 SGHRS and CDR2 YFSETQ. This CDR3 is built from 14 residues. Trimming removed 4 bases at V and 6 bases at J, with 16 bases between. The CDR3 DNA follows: TGCGCCAGCAGCCTGGACAGTCCGGGTTCTGAAGCTTTCTTT. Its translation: CASSLDSPGSEAFF.

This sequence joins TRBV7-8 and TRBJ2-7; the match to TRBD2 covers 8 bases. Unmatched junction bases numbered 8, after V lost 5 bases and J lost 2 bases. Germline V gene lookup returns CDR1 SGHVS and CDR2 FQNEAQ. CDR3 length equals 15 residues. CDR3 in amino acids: CASSPREGIPYEQYF. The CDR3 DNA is TGTGCCAGCAGCCCCCGGGAGGGGATCCCCTACGAGCAGTACTTC.

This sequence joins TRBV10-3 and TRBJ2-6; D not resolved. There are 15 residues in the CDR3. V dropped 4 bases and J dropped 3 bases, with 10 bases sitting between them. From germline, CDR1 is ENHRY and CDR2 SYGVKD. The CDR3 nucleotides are TGTGCCATCAGTGTCGGCAGCAGTGGGGCCAACGTCCTGACTTTC. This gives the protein CAISVGSSGANVLTF.

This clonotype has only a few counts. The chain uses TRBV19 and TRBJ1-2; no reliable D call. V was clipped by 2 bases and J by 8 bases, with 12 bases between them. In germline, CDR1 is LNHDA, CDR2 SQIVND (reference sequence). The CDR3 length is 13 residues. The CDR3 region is CASSIKGAYGYTF. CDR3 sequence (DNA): TGTGCCAGTAGTATAAAAGGAGCCTACGGCTACACCTTC.

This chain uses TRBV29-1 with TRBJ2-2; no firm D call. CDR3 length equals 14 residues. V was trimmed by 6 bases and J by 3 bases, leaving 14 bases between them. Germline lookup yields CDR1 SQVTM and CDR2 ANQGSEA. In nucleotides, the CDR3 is TGCAGCGTGGGCGCCAGGTTATACACCGGGGAGCTGTTTTTT. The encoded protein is CSVGARLYTGELFF.

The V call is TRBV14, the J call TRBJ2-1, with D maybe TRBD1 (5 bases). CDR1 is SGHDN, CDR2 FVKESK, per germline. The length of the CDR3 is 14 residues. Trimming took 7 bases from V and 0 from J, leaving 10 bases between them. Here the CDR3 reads CASNTGSSYNEQFF. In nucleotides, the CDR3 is TGTGCCAGCAATACAGGAAGCTCCTACAATGAGCAGTTCTTC.

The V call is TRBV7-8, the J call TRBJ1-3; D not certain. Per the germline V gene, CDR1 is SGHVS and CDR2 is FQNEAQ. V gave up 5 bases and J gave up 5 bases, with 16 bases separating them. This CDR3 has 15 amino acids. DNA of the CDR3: TGTGCCAGCAGCCCTAGTAGGGAGAGGAGAAACACCATATATTTT. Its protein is CASSPSRERRNTIYF.

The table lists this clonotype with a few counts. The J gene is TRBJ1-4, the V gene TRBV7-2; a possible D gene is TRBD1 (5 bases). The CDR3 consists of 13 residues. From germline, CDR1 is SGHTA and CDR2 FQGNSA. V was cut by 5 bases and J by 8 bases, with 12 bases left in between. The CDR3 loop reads CASSSRVAEKLFF. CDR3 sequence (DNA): TGTGCCAGCAGCAGCAGGGTAGCGGAAAAACTGTTTTTT.

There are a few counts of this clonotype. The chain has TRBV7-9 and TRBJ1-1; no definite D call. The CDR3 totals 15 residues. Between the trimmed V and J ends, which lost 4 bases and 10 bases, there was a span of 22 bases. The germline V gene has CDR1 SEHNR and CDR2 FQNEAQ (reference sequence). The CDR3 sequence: CASSSAPQVVMVAFF. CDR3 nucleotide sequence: TGTGCCAGCAGCTCTGCCCCTCAGGTTGTAATGGTAGCTTTCTTT.

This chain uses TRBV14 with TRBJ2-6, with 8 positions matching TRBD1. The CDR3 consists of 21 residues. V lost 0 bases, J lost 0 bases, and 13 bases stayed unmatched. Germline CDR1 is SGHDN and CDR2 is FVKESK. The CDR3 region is CASSQDESRDRNYSGANVLTF. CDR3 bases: TGTGCCAGCAGCCAAGACGAAAGCCGGGACAGGAACTACTCTGGGGCCAACGTCCTGACTTTC.

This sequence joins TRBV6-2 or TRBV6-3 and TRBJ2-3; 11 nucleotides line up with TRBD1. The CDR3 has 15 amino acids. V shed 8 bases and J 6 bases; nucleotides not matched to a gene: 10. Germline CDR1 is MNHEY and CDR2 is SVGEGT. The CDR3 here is CASSGGTGGSDTQYF. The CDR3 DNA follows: TGTGCCAGCTCCGGAGGGACAGGGGGTTCCGATACGCAGTATTTT.

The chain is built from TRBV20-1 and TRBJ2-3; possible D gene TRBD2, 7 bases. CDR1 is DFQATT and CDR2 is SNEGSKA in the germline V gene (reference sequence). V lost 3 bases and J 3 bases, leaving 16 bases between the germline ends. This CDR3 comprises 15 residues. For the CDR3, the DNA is TGCAGTGCTAGTAGGGGGAGGGCCGGGACAGATACGCAGTATTTT. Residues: CSASRGRAGTDTQYF.

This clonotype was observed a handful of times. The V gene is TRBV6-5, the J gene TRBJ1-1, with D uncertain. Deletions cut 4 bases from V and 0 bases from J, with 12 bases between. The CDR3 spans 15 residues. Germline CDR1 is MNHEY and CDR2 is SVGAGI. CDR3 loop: CASSFSYELNTEAFF. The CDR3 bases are TGTGCCAGCAGTTTTAGTTATGAGTTGAACACTGAAGCTTTCTTT.

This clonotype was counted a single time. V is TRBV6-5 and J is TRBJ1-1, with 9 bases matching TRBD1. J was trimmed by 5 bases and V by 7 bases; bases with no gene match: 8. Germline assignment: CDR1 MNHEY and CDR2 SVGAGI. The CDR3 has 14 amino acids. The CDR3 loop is CASTRDRVRTEAFF. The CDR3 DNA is TGTGCCAGCACCCGGGACAGGGTGAGGACTGAAGCTTTCTTT.

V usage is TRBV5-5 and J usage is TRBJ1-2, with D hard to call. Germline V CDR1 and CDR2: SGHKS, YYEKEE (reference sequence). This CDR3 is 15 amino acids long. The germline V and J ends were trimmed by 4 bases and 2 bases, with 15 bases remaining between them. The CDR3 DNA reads TGTGCCAGCAGCCTCTTGGAGTTGATCAACTATGGCTACACCTTC. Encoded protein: CASSLLELINYGYTF.

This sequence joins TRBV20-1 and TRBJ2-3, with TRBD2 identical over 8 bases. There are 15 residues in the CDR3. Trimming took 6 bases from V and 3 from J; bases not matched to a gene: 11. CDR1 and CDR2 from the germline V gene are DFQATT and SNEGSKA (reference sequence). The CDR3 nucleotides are TGCAGTGCCCTCTCAGCGGGAGAAAGGACAGATACGCAGTATTTT. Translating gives CSALSAGERTDTQYF.

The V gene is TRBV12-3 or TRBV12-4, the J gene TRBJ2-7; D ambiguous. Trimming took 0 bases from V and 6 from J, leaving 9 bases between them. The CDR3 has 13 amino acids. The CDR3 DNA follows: TGTGCCAGCAGTTTAGCCCGACGTCTCGAGCAGTACTTC. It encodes CASSLARRLEQYF.

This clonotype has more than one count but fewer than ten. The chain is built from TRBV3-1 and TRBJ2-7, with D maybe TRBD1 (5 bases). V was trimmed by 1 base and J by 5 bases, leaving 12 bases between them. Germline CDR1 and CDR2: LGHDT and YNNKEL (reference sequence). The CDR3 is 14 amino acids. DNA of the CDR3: TGTGCCAGCAGCCAAGTCCAGGGTCGTCACGAGCAGTACTTC. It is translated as CASSQVQGRHEQYF.

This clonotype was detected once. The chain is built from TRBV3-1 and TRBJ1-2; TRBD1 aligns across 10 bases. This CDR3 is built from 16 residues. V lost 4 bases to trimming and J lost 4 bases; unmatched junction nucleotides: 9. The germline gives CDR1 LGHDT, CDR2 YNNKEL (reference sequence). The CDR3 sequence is CASSPTPGQGTYGYTF. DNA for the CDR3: TGTGCCAGCAGCCCCACCCCGGGACAGGGGACCTATGGCTACACCTTC.